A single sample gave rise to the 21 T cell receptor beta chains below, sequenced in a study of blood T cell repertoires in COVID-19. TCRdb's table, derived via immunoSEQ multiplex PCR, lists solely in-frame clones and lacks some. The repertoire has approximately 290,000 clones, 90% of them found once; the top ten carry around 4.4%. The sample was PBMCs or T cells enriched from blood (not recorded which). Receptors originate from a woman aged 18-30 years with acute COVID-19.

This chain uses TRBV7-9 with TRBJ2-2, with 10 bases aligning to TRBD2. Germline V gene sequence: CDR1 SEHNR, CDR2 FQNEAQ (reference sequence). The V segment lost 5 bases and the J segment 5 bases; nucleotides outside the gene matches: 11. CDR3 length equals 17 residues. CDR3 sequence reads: CASSPGELAGRTGELFF. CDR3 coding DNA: TGTGCCAGCAGCCCCGGGGAACTAGCGGGACGGACCGGGGAGCTGTTTTTT.

CDR3 DNA: TGTGCCAGCACCACAGGGGGCGCCGAGCAGTACTTC. Its protein product is CASTTGGAEQYF. This chain connects TRBV3-1 (or the pseudogene TRBV3-2) to TRBJ2-7; TRBD1 matches 9 bases. Germline trimming cut 7 bases from V and 6 bases from J; bases unmatched to any gene: 4. This CDR3 has 12 amino acids. Per germline, CDR1 LGHDT and CDR2 YNNKEL (reference sequence).

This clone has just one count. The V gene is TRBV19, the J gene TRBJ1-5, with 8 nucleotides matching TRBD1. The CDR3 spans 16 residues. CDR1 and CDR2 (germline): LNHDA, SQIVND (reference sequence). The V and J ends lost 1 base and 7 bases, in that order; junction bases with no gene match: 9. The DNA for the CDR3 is TGTGCCAGTAGTATAGCGGGGAAGACAGGGGTGCAGCCCCAGCATTTT. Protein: CASSIAGKTGVQPQHF.

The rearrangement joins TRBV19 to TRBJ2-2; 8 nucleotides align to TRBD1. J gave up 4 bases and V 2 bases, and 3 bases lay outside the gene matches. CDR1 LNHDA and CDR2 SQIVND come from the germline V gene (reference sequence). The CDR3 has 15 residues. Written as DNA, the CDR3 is TGTGCCAGTAGTATACAACAGGGGGTCACCGGGGAGCTGTTTTTT. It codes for CASSIQQGVTGELFF.

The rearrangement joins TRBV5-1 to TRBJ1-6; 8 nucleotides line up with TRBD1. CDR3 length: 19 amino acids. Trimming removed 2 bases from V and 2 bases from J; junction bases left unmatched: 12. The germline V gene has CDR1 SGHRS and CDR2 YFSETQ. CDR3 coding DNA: TGCGCCAGCAGCTTAATTCCAGGGGGCGTAGGGACCTATAATTCACCCCTCCACTTT. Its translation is CASSLIPGGVGTYNSPLHF.

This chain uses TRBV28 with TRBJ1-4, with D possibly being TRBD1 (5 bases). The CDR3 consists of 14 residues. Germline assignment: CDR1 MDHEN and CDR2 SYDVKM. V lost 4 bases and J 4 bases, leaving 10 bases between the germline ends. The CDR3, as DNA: TGTGCCAGCAGTTCGGCAGACAGTAATGAAAAACTGTTTTTT. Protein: CASSSADSNEKLFF.

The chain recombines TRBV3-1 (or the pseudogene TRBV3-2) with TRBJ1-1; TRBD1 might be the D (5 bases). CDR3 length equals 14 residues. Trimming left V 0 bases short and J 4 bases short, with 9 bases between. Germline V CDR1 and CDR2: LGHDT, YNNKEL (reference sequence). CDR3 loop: CASSQEGAATEAFF. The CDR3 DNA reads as TGTGCCAGCAGCCAAGAAGGGGCTGCCACTGAAGCTTTCTTT.

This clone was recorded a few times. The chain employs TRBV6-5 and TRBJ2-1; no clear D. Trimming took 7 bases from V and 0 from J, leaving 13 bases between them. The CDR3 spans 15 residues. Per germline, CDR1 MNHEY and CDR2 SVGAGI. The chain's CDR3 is CASTASASSYNEQFF. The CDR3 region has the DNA TGTGCCAGCACGGCCAGCGCCAGCTCCTACAATGAGCAGTTCTTC.

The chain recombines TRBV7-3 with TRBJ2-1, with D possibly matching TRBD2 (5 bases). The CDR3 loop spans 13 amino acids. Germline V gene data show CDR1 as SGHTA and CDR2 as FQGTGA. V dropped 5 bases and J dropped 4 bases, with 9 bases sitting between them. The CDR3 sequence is CASSEDSYNEQFF. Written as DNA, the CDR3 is TGTGCCAGCAGCGAGGACTCGTACAATGAGCAGTTCTTC.

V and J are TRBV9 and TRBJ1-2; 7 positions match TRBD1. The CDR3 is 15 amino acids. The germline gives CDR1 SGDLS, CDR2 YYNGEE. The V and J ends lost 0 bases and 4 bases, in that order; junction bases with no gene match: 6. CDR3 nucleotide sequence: TGTGCCAGCAGCGTAGAAGTAGGGGGCGGCTATGGCTACACCTTC. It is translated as CASSVEVGGGYGYTF. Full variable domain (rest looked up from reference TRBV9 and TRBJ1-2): DSGVTQTPKHLITATGQRVTLRCSPRSGDLSVYWYQQSLDQGLQFLIQYYNGEERAKGNILERFSAQQFPDLHSELNLSSLELGDSALYFCASSVEVGGGYGYTFGSGTRLTVV.

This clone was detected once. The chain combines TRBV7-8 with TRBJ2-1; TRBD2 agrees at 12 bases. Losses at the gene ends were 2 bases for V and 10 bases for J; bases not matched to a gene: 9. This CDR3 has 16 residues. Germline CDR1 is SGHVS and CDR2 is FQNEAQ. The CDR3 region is CASSLRLAGDLGEQFF. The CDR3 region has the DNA TGTGCCAGCAGCTTAAGACTAGCGGGAGATTTGGGGGAGCAGTTCTTC.

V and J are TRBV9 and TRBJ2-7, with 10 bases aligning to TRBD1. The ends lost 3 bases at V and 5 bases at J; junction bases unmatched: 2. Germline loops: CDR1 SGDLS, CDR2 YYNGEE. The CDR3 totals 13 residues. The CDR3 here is CASSDGTGDEQYF. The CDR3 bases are TGTGCCAGCAGCGACGGGACAGGGGACGAGCAGTACTTC.

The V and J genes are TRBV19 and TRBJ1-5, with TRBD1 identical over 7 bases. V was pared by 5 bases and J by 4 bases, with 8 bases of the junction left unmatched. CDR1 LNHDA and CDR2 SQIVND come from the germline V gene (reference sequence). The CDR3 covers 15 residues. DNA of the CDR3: TGTGCCAGTAGTGCGGGACAGACAGAGAATCAGCCCCAGCATTTT. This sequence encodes CASSAGQTENQPQHF.

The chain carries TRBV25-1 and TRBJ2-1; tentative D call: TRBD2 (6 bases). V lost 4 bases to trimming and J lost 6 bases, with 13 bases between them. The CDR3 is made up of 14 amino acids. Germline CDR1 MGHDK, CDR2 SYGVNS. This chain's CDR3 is CASSGVGSGNEQFF. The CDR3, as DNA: TGTGCCAGCAGTGGGGTGGGTAGCGGCAATGAGCAGTTCTTC. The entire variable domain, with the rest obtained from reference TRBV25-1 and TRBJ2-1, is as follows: EADIYQTPRYLVIGTGKKITLECSQTMGHDKMYWYQQDPGMELHLIHYSYGVNSTEKGDLSSESTVSRIRTEHFPLTLESARPSHTSQYLCASSGVGSGNEQFFGPGTRLTVL.

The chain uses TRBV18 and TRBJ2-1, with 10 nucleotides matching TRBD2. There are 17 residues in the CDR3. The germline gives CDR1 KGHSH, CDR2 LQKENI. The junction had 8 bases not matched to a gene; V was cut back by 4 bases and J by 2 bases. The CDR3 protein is CASSQQTSGSTYNEQFF. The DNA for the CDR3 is TGTGCCAGCTCACAACAGACTAGCGGGTCGACCTACAATGAGCAGTTCTTC.

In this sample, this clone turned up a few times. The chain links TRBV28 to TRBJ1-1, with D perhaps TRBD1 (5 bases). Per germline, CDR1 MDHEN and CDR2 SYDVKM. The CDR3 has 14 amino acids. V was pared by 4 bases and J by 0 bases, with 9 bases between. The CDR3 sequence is CASSSGYLNTEAFF. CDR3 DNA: TGTGCCAGCAGTTCAGGGTATCTGAACACTGAAGCTTTCTTT.

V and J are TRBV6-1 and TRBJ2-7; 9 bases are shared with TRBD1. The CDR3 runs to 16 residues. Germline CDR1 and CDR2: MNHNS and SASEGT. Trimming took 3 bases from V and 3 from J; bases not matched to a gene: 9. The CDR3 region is CASSDPGTGLGYEQYF. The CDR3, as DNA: TGTGCCAGCAGTGACCCTGGGACAGGGTTGGGCTACGAGCAGTACTTC.

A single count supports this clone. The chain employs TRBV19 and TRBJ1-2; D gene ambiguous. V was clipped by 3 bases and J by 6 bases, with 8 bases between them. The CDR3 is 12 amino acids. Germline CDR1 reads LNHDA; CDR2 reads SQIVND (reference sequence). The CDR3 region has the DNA TGTGCCAGTAGTATGGGTGGAGATGGCTACACCTTC. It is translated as CASSMGGDGYTF.

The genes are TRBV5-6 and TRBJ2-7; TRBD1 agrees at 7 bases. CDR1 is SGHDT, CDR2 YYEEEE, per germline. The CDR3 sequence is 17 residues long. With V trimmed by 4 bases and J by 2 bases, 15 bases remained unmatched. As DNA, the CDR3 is TGTGCCAGCAGCCGGGACAGCGCCAGCGGCCTTACCTACGAGCAGTACTTC. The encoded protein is CASSRDSASGLTYEQYF.

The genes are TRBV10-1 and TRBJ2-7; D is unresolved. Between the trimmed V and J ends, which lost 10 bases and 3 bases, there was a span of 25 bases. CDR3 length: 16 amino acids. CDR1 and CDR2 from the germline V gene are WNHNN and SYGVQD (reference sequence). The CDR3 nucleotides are TGCGCCATAAGCCCGCCCAGCATCAAGTGCGGCTACGAGCAGTACTTC. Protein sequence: CAISPPSIKCGYEQYF.

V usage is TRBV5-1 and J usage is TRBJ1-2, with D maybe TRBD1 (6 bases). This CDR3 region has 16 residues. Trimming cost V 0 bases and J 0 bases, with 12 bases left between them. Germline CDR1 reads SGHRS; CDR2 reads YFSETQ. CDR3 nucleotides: TGCGCCAGCAGCTTGGACCAGGGGTACGCTAACTATGGCTACACCTTC. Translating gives CASSLDQGYANYGYTF. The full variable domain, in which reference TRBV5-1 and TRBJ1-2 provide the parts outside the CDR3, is KAGVTQTPRYLIKTRGQQVTLSCSPISGHRSVSWYQQTPGQGLQFLFEYFSETQRNKGNFPGRFSGRQFSNSRSEMNVSTLELGDSALYLCASSLDQGYANYGYTFGSGTRLTVV.